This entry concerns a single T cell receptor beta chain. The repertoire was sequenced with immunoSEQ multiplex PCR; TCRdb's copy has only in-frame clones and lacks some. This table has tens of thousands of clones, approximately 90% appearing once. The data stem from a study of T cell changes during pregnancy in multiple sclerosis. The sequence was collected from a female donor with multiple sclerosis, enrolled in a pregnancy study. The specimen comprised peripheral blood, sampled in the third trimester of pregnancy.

The CDR3, as DNA: TGCGCCAGCAGCCACCGGGACAGGGTTGAAAAACTGTTTTTT. Its translation is CASSHRDRVEKLFF. This sequence joins TRBV4-1 and TRBJ1-4, with 9 bases lining up with TRBD1. CDR3 size: 14 residues. Losses at the gene ends were 3 bases for V and 7 bases for J; bases not matched to a gene: 3. The germline V gene encodes CDR1 MGHRA and CDR2 YSYEKL.